This is a list of T cell receptor beta chains from one sample in a study of blood T cell repertoires in COVID-19. Profiling relied on immunoSEQ multiplex PCR, and the TCRdb table lists in-frame clones only, not all of them. The sample gives tens of thousands of clones, roughly 87% of which show up once; approximately 15% is in the top ten. Material: peripheral blood. The receptors were gathered from a male donor with acute or convalescent COVID-19. Each CDR3 is given with its conserved first and last residue. Fields, in order: CDR3 protein, CDR3 DNA, J gene, D gene, V gene, clone size. D genes are given only for firm matches. The listing skips clone size in some rows; elsewhere it reads once, few, many or a size class.

CASSPGVVADTQYF	TGCGCCAGCAGTCCAGGCGTCGTGGCAGATACGCAGTATTTT	TRBJ2-3	NA	TRBV5-1	NA
CAIGGTSSTDTQYF	TGTGCCATCGGGGGGACTTCTAGCACAGATACGCAGTATTTT	TRBJ2-3	TRBD2	TRBV28	NA
CAISGDRADYGYTF	TGTGCCATCAGCGGCGACAGGGCTGACTATGGCTACACCTTC	TRBJ1-2	TRBD1	TRBV10-3	NA
CASRGQDPANTEAFF	TGTGCCAGCAGGGGACAGGATCCTGCCAACACTGAAGCTTTCTTT	TRBJ1-1	TRBD1	TRBV6-5	NA
CASSLSTANYGYTF	TGTGCCAGCAGCTTATCGACAGCTAACTATGGCTACACCTTC	TRBJ1-2	NA	TRBV11-1	NA
CASSLGDRDGNTIYF	TGCGCCAGCAGCTTGGGGGACAGGGATGGAAACACCATATATTTT	TRBJ1-3	TRBD1	TRBV5-1	NA
CASSLEPTAVTGELFF	TGTGCCAGCAGCTTAGAACCCACAGCGGTCACCGGGGAGCTGTTTTTT	TRBJ2-2	NA	TRBV7-9	NA
CASQGFYEQYF	TGTGCCAGCCAGGGGTTCTACGAGCAGTACTTC	TRBJ2-7	NA	TRBV12-3/TRBV12-4	NA
CASSQGQAPYEQYF	TGTGCCAGCAGCCAGGGGCAGGCCCCCTACGAGCAGTACTTC	TRBJ2-7	NA	TRBV7-8	NA
CASSSVGPQPQHF	TGTGCCAGCAGCTCCGTGGGGCCTCAGCCCCAGCATTTT	TRBJ1-5	NA	TRBV12-3/TRBV12-4	NA
CASSPTGTENGYTF	TGTGCCAGCTCACCGACCGGGACAGAGAATGGCTACACCTTC	TRBJ1-2	TRBD1	TRBV18	NA
CASSSNGVSNYGYTF	TGTGCCAGCAGCTCAAACGGGGTATCTAACTATGGCTACACCTTC	TRBJ1-2	NA	TRBV2	NA
CSAAGQETQYF	TGCAGTGCGGCAGGGCAGGAGACCCAGTACTTC	TRBJ2-5	NA	TRBV20-1	NA
CASSQFKYSGEQYF	TGTGCCAGCAGCCAATTCAAATATTCGGGGGAGCAGTACTTC	TRBJ2-7	NA	TRBV14	NA
CASSTVAGGSYNEQFF	TGTGCCAGCAGCACCGTAGCGGGGGGCTCCTACAATGAGCAGTTCTTC	TRBJ2-1	TRBD2	TRBV7-2	NA
CAISKGQGAWDTGELFF	TGTGCCATCAGTAAGGGACAGGGGGCTTGGGACACCGGGGAGCTGTTTTTT	TRBJ2-2	TRBD1	TRBV10-3	NA
CASSLTSGTKETQYF	TGTGCCAGCAGCTTGACTAGCGGGACGAAAGAGACCCAGTACTTC	TRBJ2-5	TRBD2	TRBV5-6	few
CASSTRDRVYEQYF	TGTGCCAGCAGCACCCGGGACAGAGTCTACGAGCAGTACTTC	TRBJ2-7	TRBD1	TRBV3-1/TRBV3-2	NA
CASSIAQQGLYQDYGYTF	TGTGCCAGTAGTATAGCCCAGCAGGGCTTGTACCAGGACTATGGCTACACCTTC	TRBJ1-2	NA	TRBV19	NA
CASSSPGLKTSTDTQYF	TGTGCCAGCAGCTCCCCGGGACTTAAGACTAGCACAGATACGCAGTATTTT	TRBJ2-3	NA	TRBV7-3	NA
CASSIVGGATDTQYF	TGTGCCAGTAGTATCGTAGGGGGGGCGACAGATACGCAGTATTTT	TRBJ2-3	NA	TRBV19	NA
CASSFALVEETQYF	TGCGCCAGCAGCTTTGCACTAGTAGAAGAGACCCAGTACTTC	TRBJ2-5	NA	TRBV5-1	NA
CASSEGGPYEQYF	TGTGCCAGCAGTGAAGGGGGCCCCTACGAGCAGTACTTC	TRBJ2-7	NA	TRBV6-1	NA
CASSAGQNYGYTF	TGCGCCAGCAGCGCGGGACAGAACTATGGCTACACCTTC	TRBJ1-2	TRBD1	TRBV5-1	NA
CASSSGTSGSGEDEQFF	TGCGCCAGCAGCTCCGGGACTAGCGGCTCCGGAGAGGATGAGCAGTTCTTC	TRBJ2-1	TRBD2	TRBV5-1	NA
CASSPWGLAKNIQYF	TGTGCCAGCAGCCCCTGGGGCCTAGCCAAAAACATTCAGTACTTC	TRBJ2-4	NA	TRBV11-3	once